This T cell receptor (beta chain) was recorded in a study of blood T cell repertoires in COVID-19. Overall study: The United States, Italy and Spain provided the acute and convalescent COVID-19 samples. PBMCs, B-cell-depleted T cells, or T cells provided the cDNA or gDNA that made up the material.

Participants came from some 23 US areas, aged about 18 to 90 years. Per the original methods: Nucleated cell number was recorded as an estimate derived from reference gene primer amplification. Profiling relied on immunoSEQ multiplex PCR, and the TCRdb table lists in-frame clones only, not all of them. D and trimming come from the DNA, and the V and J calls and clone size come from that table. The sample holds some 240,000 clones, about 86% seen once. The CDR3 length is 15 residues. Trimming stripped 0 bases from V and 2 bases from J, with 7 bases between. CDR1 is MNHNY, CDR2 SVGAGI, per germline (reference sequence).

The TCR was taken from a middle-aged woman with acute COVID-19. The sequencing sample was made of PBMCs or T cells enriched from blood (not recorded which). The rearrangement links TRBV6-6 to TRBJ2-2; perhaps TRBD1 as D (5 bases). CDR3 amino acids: CASSYSTVNTGELFF. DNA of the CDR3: TGTGCCAGCAGTTACTCGACAGTAAACACCGGGGAGCTGTTTTTT.